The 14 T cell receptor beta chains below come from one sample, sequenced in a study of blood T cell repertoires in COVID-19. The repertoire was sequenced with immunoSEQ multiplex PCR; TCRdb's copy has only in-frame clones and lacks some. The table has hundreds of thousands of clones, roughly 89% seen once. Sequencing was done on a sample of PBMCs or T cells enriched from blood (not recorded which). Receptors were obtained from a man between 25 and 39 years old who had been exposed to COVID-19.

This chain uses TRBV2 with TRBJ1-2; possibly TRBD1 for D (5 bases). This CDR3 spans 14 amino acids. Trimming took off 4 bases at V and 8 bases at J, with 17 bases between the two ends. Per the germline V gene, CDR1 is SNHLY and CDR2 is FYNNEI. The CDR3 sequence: CASSAQGYLDGYTF. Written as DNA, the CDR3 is TGTGCCAGCAGTGCGCAGGGTTACCTTGACGGCTACACCTTC.

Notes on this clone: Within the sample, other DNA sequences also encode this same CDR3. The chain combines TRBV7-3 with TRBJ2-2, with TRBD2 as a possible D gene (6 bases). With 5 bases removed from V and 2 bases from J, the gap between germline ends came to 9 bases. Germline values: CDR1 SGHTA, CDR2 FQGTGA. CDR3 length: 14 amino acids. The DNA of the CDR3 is TGTGCCAGCAGCCTAGGGACTAACACCGGGGAGCTGTTTTTT. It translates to CASSLGTNTGELFF. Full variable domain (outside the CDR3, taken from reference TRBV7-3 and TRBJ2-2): GAGVSQTPSNKVTEKGKYVELRCDPISGHTALYWYRQSLGQGPEFLIYFQGTGAADDSGLPNDRFFAVRPEGSVSTLKIQRTERGDSAVYLCASSLGTNTGELFFGEGSRLTVL.

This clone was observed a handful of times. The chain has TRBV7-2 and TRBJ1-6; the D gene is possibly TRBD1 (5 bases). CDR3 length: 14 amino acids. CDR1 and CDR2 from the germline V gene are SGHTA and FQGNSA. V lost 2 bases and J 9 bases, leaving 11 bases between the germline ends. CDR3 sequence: CASSLMGQVSPLHF. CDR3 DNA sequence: TGTGCCAGCAGCTTAATGGGGCAGGTTTCACCCCTCCACTTT.

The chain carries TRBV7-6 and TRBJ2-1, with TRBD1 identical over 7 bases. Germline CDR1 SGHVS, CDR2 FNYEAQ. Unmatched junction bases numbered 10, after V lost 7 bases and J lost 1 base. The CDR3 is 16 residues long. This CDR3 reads CASTTGVLNSYNEQFF. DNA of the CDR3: TGTGCCAGCACTACAGGGGTTTTGAATTCCTACAATGAGCAGTTCTTC.

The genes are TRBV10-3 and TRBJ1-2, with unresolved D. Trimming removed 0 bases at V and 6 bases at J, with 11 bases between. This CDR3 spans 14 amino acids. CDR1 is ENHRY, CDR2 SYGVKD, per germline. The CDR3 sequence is CAISESKTENGYTF. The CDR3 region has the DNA TGTGCCATCAGTGAGTCAAAAACAGAAAATGGCTACACCTTC.

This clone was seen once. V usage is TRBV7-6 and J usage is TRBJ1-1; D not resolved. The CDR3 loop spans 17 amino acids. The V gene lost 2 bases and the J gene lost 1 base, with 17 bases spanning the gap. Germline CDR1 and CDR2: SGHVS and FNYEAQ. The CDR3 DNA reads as TGTGCCAGCAGCTTAAAGGTAGCAAACTTCGGGAACACTGAAGCTTTCTTT. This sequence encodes CASSLKVANFGNTEAFF. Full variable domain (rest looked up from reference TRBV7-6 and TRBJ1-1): GAGVSQSPRYKVTKRGQDVALRCDPISGHVSLYWYRQALGQGPEFLTYFNYEAQQDKSGLPNDRFSAERPEGSISTLTIQRTEQRDSAMYRCASSLKVANFGNTEAFFGQGTRLTVV.

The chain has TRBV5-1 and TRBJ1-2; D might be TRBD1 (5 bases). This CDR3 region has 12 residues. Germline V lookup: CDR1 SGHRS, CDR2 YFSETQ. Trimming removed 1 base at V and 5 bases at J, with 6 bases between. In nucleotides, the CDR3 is TGCGCCAGCAGCTTGTCAGGGTATGGCTACACCTTC. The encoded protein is CASSLSGYGYTF.

The CDR3 reads CASSVGQGSHSGYTF. CDR3 DNA sequence: TGTGCCAGTAGTGTGGGACAGGGATCGCATTCGGGCTACACCTTC. This chain uses TRBV19 with TRBJ1-2; 9 nucleotides line up with TRBD1. Germline trimming cut 5 bases from V and 8 bases from J; bases unmatched to any gene: 12. Germline CDR1 and CDR2: LNHDA and SQIVND (reference sequence). The CDR3 extends over 15 amino acids.

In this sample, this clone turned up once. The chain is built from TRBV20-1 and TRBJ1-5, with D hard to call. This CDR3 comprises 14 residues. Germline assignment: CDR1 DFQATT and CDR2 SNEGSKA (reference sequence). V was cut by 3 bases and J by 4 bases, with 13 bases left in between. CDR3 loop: CSASSDGQNQPQHF. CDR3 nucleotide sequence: TGCAGTGCTAGTAGCGACGGTCAAAATCAGCCCCAGCATTTT.

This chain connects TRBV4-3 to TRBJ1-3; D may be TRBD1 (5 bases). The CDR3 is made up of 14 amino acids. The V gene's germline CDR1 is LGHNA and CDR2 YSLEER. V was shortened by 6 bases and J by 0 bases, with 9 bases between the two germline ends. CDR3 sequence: CASRQTVSGNTIYF. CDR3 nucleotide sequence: TGCGCCAGCAGACAGACAGTCTCTGGAAACACCATATATTTT.

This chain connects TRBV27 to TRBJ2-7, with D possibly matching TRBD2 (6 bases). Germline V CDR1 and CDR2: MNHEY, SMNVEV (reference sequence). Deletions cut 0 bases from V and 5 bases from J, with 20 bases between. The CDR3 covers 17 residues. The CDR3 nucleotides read TGTGCCAGCAGTTTATCCCACCCGGGGGTCTCCGCCGACGAGCAGTACTTC. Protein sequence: CASSLSHPGVSADEQYF.

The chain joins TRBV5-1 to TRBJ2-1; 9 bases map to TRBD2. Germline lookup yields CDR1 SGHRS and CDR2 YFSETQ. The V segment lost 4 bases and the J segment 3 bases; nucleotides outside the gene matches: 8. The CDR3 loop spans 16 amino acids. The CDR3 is CASSEPTSGYYNEQFF. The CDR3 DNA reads TGCGCCAGCAGCGAACCGACTAGCGGATACTACAATGAGCAGTTCTTC.

The CDR3 DNA sequence: TGCAGCGTTGAAGTTGGGGGCCGGGATCGTCCGTTCTTC. Its translation: CSVEVGGRDRPFF. J is TRBJ2-1 and V is TRBV29-1; TRBD1 might be the D (6 bases). This CDR3 contains 13 residues. Germline V lookup: CDR1 SQVTM, CDR2 ANQGSEA. Trimming left V 1 base short and J 15 bases short, with 19 bases between.

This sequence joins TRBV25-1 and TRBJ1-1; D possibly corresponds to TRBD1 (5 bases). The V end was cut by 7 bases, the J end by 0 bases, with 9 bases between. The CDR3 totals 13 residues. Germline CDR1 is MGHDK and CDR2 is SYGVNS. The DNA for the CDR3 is TGTGCCAGCAACCAGGGTTTGAACACTGAAGCTTTCTTT. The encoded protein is CASNQGLNTEAFF.